This T cell receptor beta chain was obtained from a study of blood T cell repertoires in COVID-19. In the authors' methods: Estimation of nucleated cell counts was performed using reference gene primer amplification. Libraries were prepared by immunoSEQ multiplex PCR; TCRdb keeps only in-frame clonotypes and omits some of them. For V, J and clone size, that table is used; D and trimming come from the DNA. The sample includes more than 120,000 clones, about 85% of them seen just once. This clone has just a few counts. V dropped 0 bases and J dropped 3; count of bases not matched to a gene: 0. The CDR3 consists of 15 residues. The germline CDR1 and CDR2 sequences are MGHRA and YSYEKL.

This sequence joins TRBV4-1 and TRBJ2-1; TRBD2 agrees at 9 bases. The sequencing input was peripheral blood. The receptor was derived from a human donor with acute or convalescent COVID-19. The donor label of this sample is uncertain. CDR3 bases: TGCGCCAGCAGCCAAGATAGCGGGGGCTACAATGAGCAGTTCTTC. Its translation is CASSQDSGGYNEQFF.